This TCR beta chain appears in the sequencing data of a study of vaccination effects on CD4 cells after COVID-19. General study findings and limits: Infection-derived and vaccine-derived clones contracted markedly late after vaccination.

The V end lost 7 bases, the J end lost 4 bases, and 18 bases lay between the germline ends. This CDR3 contains 15 residues. Germline assignment: CDR1 SGDLS and CDR2 YYNGEE. The repertoire was sequenced with immunoSEQ multiplex PCR; TCRdb's copy has only in-frame clones and lacks some. The sample includes about 73,000 clones, about four fifths of them seen just once. Antigen-specific CD4+ T cell clonotypes were called by their expansion after viral peptide-pool culture in ViraFEST. CD4+ T cell isolation took place after 10 days of culture. Previously uninfected by SARS-CoV-2, the vaccine recipients also showed negative nucleocapsid antibodies. IL-2 medium was substituted for half the medium on days 3 and 7. Comment on this clone: Its antigen remains unknown.

The TCR was taken from a human donor who received a COVID-19 vaccine. The specimen was CD4+ T cells from PBMCs cultured with HCoV-NL63 spike peptides, collected before COVID-19 vaccination. The chain combines TRBV9 with TRBJ1-3; maybe TRBD1 (6 bases). The CDR3 spells CASAEGGLGGNTIYF. In nucleotides, the CDR3 is TGTGCCAGCGCCGAGGGGGGCTTAGGGGGAAACACCATATATTTT.